Listed below are T cell receptor beta chains from one sample, sequenced in a study of T cell repertoires in cytomegalovirus infection. A single record per CDR3 protein comes from TCRdb applying MiXCR to the reads. The sample yields about 190,000 distinct CDR3 sequences, 28% seen once. The specimen was PBMCs. The source is a human donor in good health (CMV status not recorded). Some clones in this sample may be carry-over from other donors' samples. Both conserved end residues are part of each CDR3. The D gene is left open where the match is weak. The size of a clone is reported for some rows only, either as once, few or many, or as a class for expanded clones.

CDR3 DNA | CDR3 protein | V gene | D gene | clone size | J gene
TGTGCCATCAGTACGACCCTGAACACTGAAGCTTTCTTT | CAISTTLNTEAFF | TRBV10-3 | NA | NA | TRBJ1-1
TGTGCCAGCAGCCTCGGGACAGTTAATGCAAAACTGTTTTTT | CASSLGTVNAKLFF | TRBV6-5 | TRBD1 | few | TRBJ1-4
TGTGCCAGCAGCATGACAGGGTTCGGTGGCTACACCTTC | CASSMTGFGGYTF | TRBV7-2 | TRBD1 | few | TRBJ1-2
TGTGCCAGCAGTTATTGGACAGGGAACACAGATACGCAGTATTTT | CASSYWTGNTDTQYF | TRBV6-1 | TRBD1 | NA | TRBJ2-3
TGTGCCAGCAGCGCCTCCGACAGCCGCACTGAAGCTTTCTTT | CASSASDSRTEAFF | TRBV7-3 | NA | NA | TRBJ1-1
TGTGCCAGCACTCCAGAGGGGGTCGGCGGCTACACCTTC | CASTPEGVGGYTF | TRBV6-6 | NA | many | TRBJ1-2
TGTGCCAGCAGCCTCGGACAGTATACGCAGTATTTT | CASSLGQYTQYF | TRBV7-6 | NA | NA | TRBJ2-3
TGTGCCAGCAGCCAGTCGGGACACCTCTCGTACGAGCAGTACTTC | CASSQSGHLSYEQYF | TRBV14 | NA | few | TRBJ2-7
TGTGCCAGCAGTTACTTTACCGGGACAGCCGCCTACGAGCAGTACTTC | CASSYFTGTAAYEQYF | TRBV6-2/TRBV6-3 | TRBD1 | few | TRBJ2-7
TGTGCCAGCAGTAAGGAGACAGGGGCAGAGACCCAGTACTTC | CASSKETGAETQYF | TRBV2 | TRBD1 | NA | TRBJ2-5
TGTGCCAGCAGCCCTGATCGGGACAAGCCATCACCAGATACGCAGTATTTT | CASSPDRDKPSPDTQYF | TRBV12-3/TRBV12-4 | NA | many | TRBJ2-3
TGCGCCAGCAGGGCGGGCCTGACTAGCGGGGGAGGAGATACGCAGTATTTT | CASRAGLTSGGGDTQYF | TRBV10-2 | TRBD2 | NA | TRBJ2-3
TGTGCCAGCAGCTTCGGCCTAGGAATGGAGACCCAGTACTTC | CASSFGLGMETQYF | TRBV5-4 | NA | NA | TRBJ2-5
TGTGCCACCAGCAGAGCGGGACAGGGGGGTTCCTACAATGAGCAGTTCTTC | CATSRAGQGGSYNEQFF | TRBV15 | TRBD1 | NA | TRBJ2-1
TGTGCCAGCAGTTTTAAGGGTGGCTACACCTTC | CASSFKGGYTF | TRBV6-5 | NA | NA | TRBJ1-2
TGTGCCAGCAGAAGACAGGGTACCAATTCACCCCTCCACTTT | CASRRQGTNSPLHF | TRBV6-8 | TRBD1 | NA | TRBJ1-6
TGTGCCAGCAGCTTAGGGACAACAGCCGACTATGGCTACACCTTC | CASSLGTTADYGYTF | TRBV7-2 | NA | many | TRBJ1-2